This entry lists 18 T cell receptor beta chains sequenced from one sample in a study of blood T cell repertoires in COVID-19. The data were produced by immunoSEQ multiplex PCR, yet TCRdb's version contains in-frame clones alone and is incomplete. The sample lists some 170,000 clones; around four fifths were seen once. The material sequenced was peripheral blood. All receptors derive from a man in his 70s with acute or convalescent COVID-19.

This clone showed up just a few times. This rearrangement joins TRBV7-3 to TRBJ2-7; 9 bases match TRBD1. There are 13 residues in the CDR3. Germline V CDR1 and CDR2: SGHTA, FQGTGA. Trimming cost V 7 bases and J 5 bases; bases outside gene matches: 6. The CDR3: CASTLGQGDEQYF. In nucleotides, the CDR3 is TGTGCCAGCACTTTGGGACAGGGCGACGAGCAGTACTTC.

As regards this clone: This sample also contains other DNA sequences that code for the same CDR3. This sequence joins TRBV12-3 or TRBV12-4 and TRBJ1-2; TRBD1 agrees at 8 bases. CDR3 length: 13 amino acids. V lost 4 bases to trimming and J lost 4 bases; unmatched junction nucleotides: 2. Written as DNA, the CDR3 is TGTGCCAGCAGTTCCGGACAGGGCTATGGCTACACCTTC. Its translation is CASSSGQGYGYTF.

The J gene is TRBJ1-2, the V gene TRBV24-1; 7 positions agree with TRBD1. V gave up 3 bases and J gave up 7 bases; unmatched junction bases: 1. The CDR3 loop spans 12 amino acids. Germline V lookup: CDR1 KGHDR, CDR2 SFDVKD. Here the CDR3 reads CATSDDRAGYTF. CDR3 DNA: TGTGCCACCAGTGATGACAGGGCTGGCTACACCTTC.

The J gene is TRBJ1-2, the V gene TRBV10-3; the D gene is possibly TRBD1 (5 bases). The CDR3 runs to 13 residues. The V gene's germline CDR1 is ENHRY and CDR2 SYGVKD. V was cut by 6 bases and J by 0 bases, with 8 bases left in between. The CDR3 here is CAIRETANYGYTF. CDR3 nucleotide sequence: TGTGCCATCAGAGAGACAGCTAACTATGGCTACACCTTC.

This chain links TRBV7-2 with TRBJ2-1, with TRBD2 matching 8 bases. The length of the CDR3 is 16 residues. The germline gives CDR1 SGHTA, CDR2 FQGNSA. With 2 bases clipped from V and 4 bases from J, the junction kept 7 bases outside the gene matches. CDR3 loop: CASSLTTGGGYNEQFF. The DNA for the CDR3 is TGTGCCAGCAGCTTAACAACGGGAGGGGGGTACAATGAGCAGTTCTTC.

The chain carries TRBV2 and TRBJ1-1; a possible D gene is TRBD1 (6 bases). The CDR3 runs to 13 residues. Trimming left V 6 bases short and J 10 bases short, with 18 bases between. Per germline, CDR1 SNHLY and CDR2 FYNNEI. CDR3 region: CASRRYRGGGAFF. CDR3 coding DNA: TGTGCCAGCAGACGCTATCGAGGGGGGGGAGCTTTCTTT.

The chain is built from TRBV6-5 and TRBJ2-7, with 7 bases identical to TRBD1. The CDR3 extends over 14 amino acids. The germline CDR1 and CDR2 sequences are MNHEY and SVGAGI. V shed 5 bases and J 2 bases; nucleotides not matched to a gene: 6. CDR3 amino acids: CASSRYGQAYEQYF. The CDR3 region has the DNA TGTGCCAGCAGTCGCTACGGACAGGCCTACGAGCAGTACTTC.

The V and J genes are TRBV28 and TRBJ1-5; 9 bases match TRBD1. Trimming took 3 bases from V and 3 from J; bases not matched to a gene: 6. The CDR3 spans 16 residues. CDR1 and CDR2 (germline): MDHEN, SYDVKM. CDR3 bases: TGTGCCAGCAGTTTGAGTGGGACAGGGTACAATCAGCCCCAGCATTTT. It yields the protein CASSLSGTGYNQPQHF.

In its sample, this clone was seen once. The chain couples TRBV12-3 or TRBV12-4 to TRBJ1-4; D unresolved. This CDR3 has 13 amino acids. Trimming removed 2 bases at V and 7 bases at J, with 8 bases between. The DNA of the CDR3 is TGTGCCAGCAGTTTAAGAGGAGGTGAAAAACTGTTTTTT. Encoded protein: CASSLRGGEKLFF.

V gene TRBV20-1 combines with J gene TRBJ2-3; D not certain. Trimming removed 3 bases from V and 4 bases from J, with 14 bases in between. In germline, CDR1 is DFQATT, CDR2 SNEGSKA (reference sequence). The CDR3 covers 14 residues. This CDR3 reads CSASRVYEADTQYF. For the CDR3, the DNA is TGCAGTGCTAGTCGGGTCTATGAGGCAGATACGCAGTATTTT.

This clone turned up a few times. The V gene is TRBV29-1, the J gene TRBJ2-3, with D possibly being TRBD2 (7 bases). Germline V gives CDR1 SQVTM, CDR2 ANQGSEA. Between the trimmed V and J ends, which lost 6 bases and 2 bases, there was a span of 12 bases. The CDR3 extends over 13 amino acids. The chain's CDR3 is CSVGRTVTDTQYF. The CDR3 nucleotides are TGCAGCGTCGGGAGGACAGTCACAGATACGCAGTATTTT.

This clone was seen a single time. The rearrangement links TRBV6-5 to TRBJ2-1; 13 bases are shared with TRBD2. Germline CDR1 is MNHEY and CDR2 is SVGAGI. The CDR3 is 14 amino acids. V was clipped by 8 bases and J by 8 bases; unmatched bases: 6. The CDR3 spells CASLELAGGYEQFF. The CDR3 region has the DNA TGTGCCAGCTTGGAACTAGCGGGAGGGTATGAGCAGTTCTTC.

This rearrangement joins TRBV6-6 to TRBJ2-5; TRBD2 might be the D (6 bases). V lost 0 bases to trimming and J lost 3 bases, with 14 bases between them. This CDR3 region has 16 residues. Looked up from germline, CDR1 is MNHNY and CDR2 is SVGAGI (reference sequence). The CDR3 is CASSYSTASAKETQYF. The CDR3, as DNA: TGTGCCAGCAGTTACTCTACGGCTAGCGCCAAAGAGACCCAGTACTTC.

CDR3 sequence (DNA): TGTGCCAGCAGCCTTATGACAGGGTCCTACGAGCAGTACTTC. As protein: CASSLMTGSYEQYF. The chain carries TRBV14 and TRBJ2-7; 7 positions match TRBD1. Germline CDR1 reads SGHDN; CDR2 reads FVKESK. Trimming cost V 4 bases and J 1 base; bases outside gene matches: 4. The CDR3 extends over 14 amino acids.

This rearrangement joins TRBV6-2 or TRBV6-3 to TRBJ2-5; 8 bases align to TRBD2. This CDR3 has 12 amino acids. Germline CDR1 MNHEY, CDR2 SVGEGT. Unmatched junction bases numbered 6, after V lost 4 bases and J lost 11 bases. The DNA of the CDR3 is TGTGCCAGCAGTTTCGGTCGGGGGGGTCAGTACTTC. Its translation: CASSFGRGGQYF.

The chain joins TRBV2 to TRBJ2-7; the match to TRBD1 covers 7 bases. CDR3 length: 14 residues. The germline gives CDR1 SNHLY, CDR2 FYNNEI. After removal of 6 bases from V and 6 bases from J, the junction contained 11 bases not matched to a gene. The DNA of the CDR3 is TGTGCCAGCAGCAGGGGGACGCCGACGGGCGAGCAGTACTTC. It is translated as CASSRGTPTGEQYF.

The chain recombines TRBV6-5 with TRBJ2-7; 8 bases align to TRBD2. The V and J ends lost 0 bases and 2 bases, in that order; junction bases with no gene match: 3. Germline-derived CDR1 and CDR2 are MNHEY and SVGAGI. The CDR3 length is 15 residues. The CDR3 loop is CASSYSRAGAYEQYF. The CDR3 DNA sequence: TGTGCCAGCAGTTACTCACGAGCGGGGGCCTACGAGCAGTACTTC.

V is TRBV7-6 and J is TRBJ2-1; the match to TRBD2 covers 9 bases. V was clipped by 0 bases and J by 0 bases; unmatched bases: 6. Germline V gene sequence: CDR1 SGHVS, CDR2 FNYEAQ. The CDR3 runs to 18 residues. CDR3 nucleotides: TGTGCCAGCAGCTTAGCGGCGGCTAGCGGGGTCTCCTACAATGAGCAGTTCTTC. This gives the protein CASSLAAASGVSYNEQFF.